The 14 T cell receptor beta chains given below trace back to one sample, sequenced in a study of blood T cell repertoires in COVID-19. The table came from immunoSEQ multiplex PCR; TCRdb's copy has only in-frame clones and leaves some out. The data hold 200,000 or so clones, with around 84% observed a single time. The source material was peripheral blood. Receptors were obtained from a woman of 80 years or more with COVID-19, enrolled during active disease.

This rearrangement joins TRBV7-3 to TRBJ2-7; 7 bases map to TRBD2. CDR1 and CDR2 from the germline V gene are SGHTA and FQGTGA. V was clipped by 5 bases and J by 7 bases; unmatched bases: 5. CDR3 length equals 12 residues. CDR3 sequence: CASSLGGGEQYF. The DNA for the CDR3 is TGTGCCAGCAGCCTCGGGGGAGGGGAGCAGTACTTC.

J is TRBJ2-7 and V is TRBV6-5; D not certain. V was clipped by 5 bases and J by 1 base, with 9 bases between them. Germline-derived CDR1 and CDR2 are MNHEY and SVGAGI. This CDR3 contains 13 residues. The CDR3 region is CASSRDPSYEQYF. The DNA of the CDR3 is TGTGCCAGCAGTCGCGATCCGTCCTACGAGCAGTACTTC.

In its sample, this clone was seen a few times. The chain recombines TRBV20-1 with TRBJ2-1; unclear D gene. The CDR3 is 11 amino acids. Germline V CDR1 and CDR2: DFQATT, SNEGSKA (reference sequence). Trimming took 5 bases from V and 12 from J, leaving 14 bases between them. CDR3 coding DNA: TGCAGTGCTCCAGACCACCTAGTGCAGTTCTTC. Translating it yields CSAPDHLVQFF.

The gene calls are TRBV5-4 and TRBJ2-2; 9 positions match TRBD2. V trimming: 2 bases; J trimming: 1 base; junction bases outside the gene matches: 3. Germline V CDR1 and CDR2: SGHNT, YYREEE (reference sequence). The CDR3 is 16 amino acids. The CDR3 bases are TGTGCCAGCAGCTTTCAACTAGCGGGGAACACCGGGGAGCTGTTTTTT. Protein sequence: CASSFQLAGNTGELFF.

The chain couples TRBV29-1 to TRBJ2-1, with 7 positions matching TRBD2. J lost 7 bases, V lost 6 bases, and 6 bases had no gene match. The CDR3 sequence is 12 residues long. Per the germline V gene, CDR1 is SQVTM and CDR2 is ANQGSEA. The CDR3 loop is CSVHGGTNEQFF. CDR3 bases: TGCAGCGTCCACGGGGGGACGAATGAGCAGTTCTTC.

The chain carries TRBV5-1 and TRBJ2-1, with D tentatively TRBD2 (7 bases). The CDR3 is 15 amino acids. Per germline, CDR1 SGHRS and CDR2 YFSETQ. Trimming removed 8 bases at V and 8 bases at J, with 23 bases between. Here the CDR3 reads CASTPGGGGAYEQFF. In DNA form, the CDR3 reads TGCGCCAGTACACCCGGCGGAGGGGGGGCGTATGAGCAGTTCTTC. Variable domain in full (rest from reference TRBV5-1 and TRBJ2-1): KAGVTQTPRYLIKTRGQQVTLSCSPISGHRSVSWYQQTPGQGLQFLFEYFSETQRNKGNFPGRFSGRQFSNSRSEMNVSTLELGDSALYLCASTPGGGGAYEQFFGPGTRLTVL.

In the case of this clone: Within the sample, other DNA sequences also encode this same CDR3. The chain links TRBV18 to TRBJ1-1, with D unresolved. Germline CDR1 and CDR2: KGHSH and LQKENI. V lost 0 bases and J 1 base, leaving 6 bases between the germline ends. The CDR3 totals 14 residues. The CDR3 nucleotides are TGTGCCAGCTCACCACCGGCAGGGAACACTGAAGCTTTCTTT. Encoded protein: CASSPPAGNTEAFF.

Only a few counts were recorded for this clone. J is TRBJ1-1 and V is TRBV5-1, with a possible D match to TRBD1 (5 bases). The germline gives CDR1 SGHRS, CDR2 YFSETQ. The CDR3 length is 15 residues. Trimming cost V 3 bases and J 0 bases, with 12 bases left between them. CDR3 in amino acids: CASSSLGQVNTEAFF. Written as DNA, the CDR3 is TGCGCCAGCAGCTCGCTGGGGCAGGTGAACACTGAAGCTTTCTTT.

This clone was seen only once. The V and J genes are TRBV15 and TRBJ1-1; 7 nucleotides match TRBD1. Trimming cost V 1 base and J 4 bases; bases outside gene matches: 3. The CDR3 contains 14 residues. Germline V gene sequence: CDR1 LNHNV, CDR2 YYDKDF (reference sequence). CDR3 amino acids: CATSRGDSTTEAFF. The CDR3 region has the DNA TGTGCCACCAGCAGAGGGGACAGTACCACTGAAGCTTTCTTT.

The chain combines TRBV6-5 with TRBJ1-2; D is possibly TRBD1 (5 bases). The V gene's germline CDR1 is MNHEY and CDR2 SVGAGI. V was shortened by 5 bases and J by 8 bases, with 15 bases between the two germline ends. The CDR3 covers 13 residues. CDR3 protein: CASSLSDKSGYTF. CDR3 in DNA: TGTGCCAGCAGTCTCTCGGACAAATCCGGCTACACCTTC.

The genes are TRBV6-5 and TRBJ1-5; a possible D gene is TRBD1 (5 bases). Per germline, CDR1 MNHEY and CDR2 SVGAGI. V lost 7 bases, J lost 5 bases, and 12 bases lay in between. CDR3 length equals 13 residues. The CDR3 region is CASIPTGDQPQHF. The CDR3 DNA sequence: TGTGCCAGCATCCCGACGGGGGATCAGCCCCAGCATTTT.

The chain uses TRBV3-1 (or the pseudogene TRBV3-2) and TRBJ1-6; D is unclear. CDR1 and CDR2 from the germline V gene are LGHDT and YNNKEL (reference sequence). The CDR3 extends over 11 amino acids. V shed 7 bases and J shed 12 bases, with 10 bases lying between them. CDR3 loop: CASNREGPLHF. The DNA of the CDR3 is TGTGCCAGCAACCGGGAGGGACCCCTCCACTTT.

This rearrangement joins TRBV10-3 to TRBJ1-6, with 7 bases that match TRBD1. The CDR3 runs to 15 residues. Per germline, CDR1 ENHRY and CDR2 SYGVKD. The V gene end was trimmed by 7 bases and the J gene end by 0 bases; junction bases not matched to a gene: 3. CDR3 residues: CAIKGDSSYNSPLHF. The CDR3 DNA reads as TGTGCCATCAAAGGGGACAGCTCCTATAATTCACCCCTCCACTTT.

The chain carries TRBV28 and TRBJ1-2, with 7 nucleotides matching TRBD1. The CDR3 is 17 amino acids. Germline V gene data show CDR1 as MDHEN and CDR2 as SYDVKM. V lost 7 bases, J lost 0 bases, and 14 bases stayed unmatched. In nucleotides, the CDR3 is TGTGCCAGCACCAATTCAGGGGGGCCTTTAGCTAACTATGGCTACACCTTC. Protein: CASTNSGGPLANYGYTF.